This TCR beta chain was sequenced in a study of blood T cell repertoires in COVID-19. Study-wide context: Donors in the United States, Italy and Spain gave samples during acute or convalescent COVID-19. PBMCs, B-cell-depleted T cells, or T cells were the source of the cDNA or gDNA that made up the material.

Per the study methods: By means of reference gene primer amplification, nucleated cell counts were estimated. The repertoire was sequenced with immunoSEQ multiplex PCR; TCRdb's copy has only in-frame clones and lacks some. That table is the source of V, J and clone size, and D and trimming were worked out from the DNA. Here the sample spans some 210,000 clones, roughly four fifths being singletons. The V segment lost 7 bases and the J segment 3 bases; nucleotides outside the gene matches: 5. This CDR3 has 14 amino acids. CDR1 and CDR2 (germline): MRHNA, SNTAGT. This rearrangement joins TRBV6-4 to TRBJ2-2, with 7 positions matching TRBD1. This receptor was taken from a woman aged 35 to 49 with acute or convalescent COVID-19. The sample comprised peripheral blood. This CDR3 reads CASKGGADTGELFF. CDR3 in DNA: TGTGCCAGCAAAGGGGGCGCGGACACCGGGGAGCTGTTTTTT.